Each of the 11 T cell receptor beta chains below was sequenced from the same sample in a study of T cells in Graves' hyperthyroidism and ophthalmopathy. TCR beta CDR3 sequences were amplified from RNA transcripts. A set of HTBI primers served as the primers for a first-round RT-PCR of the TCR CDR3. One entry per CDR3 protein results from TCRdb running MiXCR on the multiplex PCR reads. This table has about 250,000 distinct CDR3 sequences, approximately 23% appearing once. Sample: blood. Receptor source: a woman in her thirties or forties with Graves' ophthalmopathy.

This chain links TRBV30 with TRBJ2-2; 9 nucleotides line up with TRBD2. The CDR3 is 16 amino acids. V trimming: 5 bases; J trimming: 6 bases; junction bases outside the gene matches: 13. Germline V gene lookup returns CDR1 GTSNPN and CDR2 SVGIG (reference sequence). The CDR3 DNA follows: TGTGCCTGGGGGGATATTAGCGGGAGAAGCGCCGGGGAGCTGTTTTTT. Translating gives CAWGDISGRSAGELFF.

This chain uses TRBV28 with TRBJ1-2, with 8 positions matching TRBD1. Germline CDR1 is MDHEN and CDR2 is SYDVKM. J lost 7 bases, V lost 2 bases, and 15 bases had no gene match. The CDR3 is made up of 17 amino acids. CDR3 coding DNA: TGTGCCAGCAGTTTAAAGGGAGTCAGGGGGCTCTCTCGTGGCTACACCTTC. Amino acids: CASSLKGVRGLSRGYTF.

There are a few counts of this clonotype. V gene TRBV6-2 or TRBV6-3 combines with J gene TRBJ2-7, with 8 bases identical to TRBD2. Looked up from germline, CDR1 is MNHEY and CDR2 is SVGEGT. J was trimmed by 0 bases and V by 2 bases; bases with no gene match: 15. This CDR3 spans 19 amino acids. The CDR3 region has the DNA TGTGCCAGCAGTTACACAGGGACAAGCGGGAGTGCCAGCTCCTACGAGCAGTACTTC. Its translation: CASSYTGTSGSASSYEQYF.

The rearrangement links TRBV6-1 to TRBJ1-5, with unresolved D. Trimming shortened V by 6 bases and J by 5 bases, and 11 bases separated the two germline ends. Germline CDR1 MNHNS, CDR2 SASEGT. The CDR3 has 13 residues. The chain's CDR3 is CASSSTSDQPQHF. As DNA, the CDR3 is TGTGCCAGCAGCTCCACTTCAGATCAGCCCCAGCATTTT.

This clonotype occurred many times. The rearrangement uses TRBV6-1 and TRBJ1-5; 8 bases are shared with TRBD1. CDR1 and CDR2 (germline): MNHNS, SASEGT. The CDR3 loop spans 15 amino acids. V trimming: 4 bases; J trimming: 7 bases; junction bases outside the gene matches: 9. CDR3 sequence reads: CASSGDRGSGQPQHF. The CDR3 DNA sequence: TGTGCCAGCAGTGGAGACAGGGGATCGGGACAGCCCCAGCATTTT.

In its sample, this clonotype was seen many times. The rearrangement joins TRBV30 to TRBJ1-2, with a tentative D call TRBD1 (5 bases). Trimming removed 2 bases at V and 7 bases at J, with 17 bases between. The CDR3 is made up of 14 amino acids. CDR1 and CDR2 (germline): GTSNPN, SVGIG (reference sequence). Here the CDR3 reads CAWSPGPGVRGYTF. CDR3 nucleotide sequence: TGTGCCTGGAGTCCGGGACCTGGCGTTCGTGGCTACACCTTC.

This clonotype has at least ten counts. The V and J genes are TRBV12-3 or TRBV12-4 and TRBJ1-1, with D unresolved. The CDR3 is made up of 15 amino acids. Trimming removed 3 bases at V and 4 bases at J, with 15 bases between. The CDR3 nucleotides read TGTGCCAGCAGTTTTAGTCCTCTCGTGGGCACTGAAGCTTTCTTT. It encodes CASSFSPLVGTEAFF.

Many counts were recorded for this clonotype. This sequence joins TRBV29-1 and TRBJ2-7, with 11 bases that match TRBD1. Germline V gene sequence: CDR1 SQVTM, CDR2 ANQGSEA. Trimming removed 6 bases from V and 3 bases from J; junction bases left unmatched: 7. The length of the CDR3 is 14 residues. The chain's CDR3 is CSVDTGTGGYEQYF. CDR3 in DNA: TGCAGCGTCGATACCGGGACAGGGGGCTACGAGCAGTACTTC.

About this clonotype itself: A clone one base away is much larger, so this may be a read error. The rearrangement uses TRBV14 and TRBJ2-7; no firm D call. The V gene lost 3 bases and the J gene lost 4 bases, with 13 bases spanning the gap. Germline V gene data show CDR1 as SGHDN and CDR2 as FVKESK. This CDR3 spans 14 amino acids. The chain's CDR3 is CASSHPARAYEQYF. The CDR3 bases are TGTGCCAGCAGCCACCCAGCTAGAGCGTACGAGCAGTACTTC. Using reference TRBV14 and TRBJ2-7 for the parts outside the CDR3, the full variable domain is EAGVTQFPSHSVIEKGQTVTLRCDPISGHDNLYWYRRVMGKEIKFLLHFVKESKQDESGMPNNRFLAERTGGTYSTLKVQPAELEDSGVYFCASSHPARAYEQYFGPGTRLTVT.

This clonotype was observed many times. Here the CDR3 reads CASSQGKGGDNYGYTF. In DNA, the CDR3 is TGTGCCAGCAGCCAAGGAAAAGGGGGAGATAACTATGGCTACACCTTC. The rearrangement uses TRBV4-2 and TRBJ1-2; a possible D gene is TRBD1 (6 bases). V shed 1 base and J shed 1 base, with 13 bases lying between them. The germline gives CDR1 LGHNA, CDR2 YNFKEQ. This CDR3 region has 16 residues.

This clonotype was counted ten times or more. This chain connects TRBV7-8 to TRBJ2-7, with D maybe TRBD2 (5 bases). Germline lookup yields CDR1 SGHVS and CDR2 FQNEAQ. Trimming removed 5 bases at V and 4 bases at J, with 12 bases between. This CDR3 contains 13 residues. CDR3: CASSQGLSYEQYF. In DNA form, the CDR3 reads TGTGCCAGCAGCCAAGGACTCTCGTACGAGCAGTACTTC.